A single sample is the source of the 10 T cell receptor beta chains below, sequenced in a study of human T cells and chemical hapten exposure. TCRdb reanalysed the RACE reads using MiXCR and keeps one entry per CDR3 protein. This sample has tens of thousands of distinct CDR3 sequences, with 9.5% to 15% found just once. Time point indicated: pre-sensitization, week 0. Treatment of the sample: therapeutic diphenylcyclopropenone sensitization with weekly scalp DPC. The sequenced sample was whole blood, obtained in connection with sensitization to the hapten diphenylcyclopropenone (DPC). The receptors here all came from a woman in her thirties with alopecia areata. Some clones in this sample may be carry-over from other donors' samples.

The chain links TRBV28 to TRBJ2-3, with D hard to call. Trimming removed 3 bases at V and 2 bases at J, with 6 bases between. CDR3 length: 13 amino acids. Germline assignment: CDR1 MDHEN and CDR2 SYDVKM. The CDR3 DNA is TGTGCCAGCAGTTTCTCGAACACAGATACGCAGTATTTT. This sequence encodes CASSFSNTDTQYF.

This clonotype was found many times. This chain joins TRBV7-8 and TRBJ2-7; tentative D call: TRBD2 (6 bases). Germline V gives CDR1 SGHVS, CDR2 FQNEAQ. The length of the CDR3 is 14 residues. V was cut by 5 bases and J by 4 bases, with 15 bases left in between. The DNA for the CDR3 is TGTGCCAGCAGCCCGGGGACTGGTCTTTACGAGCAGTACTTC. This translates into CASSPGTGLYEQYF.

The chain uses TRBV7-3 and TRBJ2-4; D gene unclear. The germline V gene encodes CDR1 SGHTA and CDR2 FQGTGA. This CDR3 spans 15 amino acids. Trimming removed 6 bases at V and 0 bases at J, with 12 bases between. The CDR3 sequence: CASSPPGRAKNIQYF. The CDR3 DNA sequence: TGTGCCAGCAGTCCCCCCGGGCGAGCCAAAAACATTCAGTACTTC.

The chain combines TRBV28 with TRBJ2-7, with TRBD2 matching over 9 bases. The junction had 9 bases not matched to a gene; V was cut back by 7 bases and J by 2 bases. This CDR3 has 15 amino acids. Germline assignment: CDR1 MDHEN and CDR2 SYDVKM. The CDR3 sequence is CASNHQAGGAYEQYF. The CDR3 DNA sequence: TGTGCCAGCAACCACCAGGCGGGAGGGGCCTACGAGCAGTACTTC.

This clonotype was observed many times. The chain joins TRBV4-3 to TRBJ2-3; TRBD2 agrees at 7 bases. The V gene's germline CDR1 is LGHNA and CDR2 YSLEER. This CDR3 comprises 17 residues. V gave up 4 bases and J gave up 2 bases; unmatched junction bases: 12. The CDR3 DNA reads TGCGCCAGCAGCCGTGAGGCATCTAGCGGAAACACAGATACGCAGTATTTT. Its translation is CASSREASSGNTDTQYF.

This clonotype was observed a few times. The chain combines TRBV5-1 with TRBJ1-5; tentative D call: TRBD1 (5 bases). From germline, CDR1 is SGHRS and CDR2 YFSETQ. The CDR3 consists of 15 residues. Trimming shortened V by 4 bases and J by 0 bases, and 11 bases separated the two germline ends. CDR3 DNA sequence: TGCGCCAGCAGCCCGACGGGGGATAGCAATCAGCCCCAGCATTTT. This gives the protein CASSPTGDSNQPQHF.

The chain recombines TRBV2 with TRBJ2-4, with 8 bases matching TRBD1. V gave up 6 bases and J gave up 1 base; unmatched junction bases: 8. The CDR3 consists of 16 residues. Germline V gene lookup returns CDR1 SNHLY and CDR2 FYNNEI. CDR3 DNA sequence: TGTGCCAGCAGGGATGGACAGGGCGCCGCCAAAAACATTCAGTACTTC. Encoded protein: CASRDGQGAAKNIQYF.

Ten or more counts support this clonotype. The chain carries TRBV11-2 and TRBJ2-3; 8 bases are a match to TRBD2. CDR3 length: 17 residues. Losses at the gene ends were 1 base for V and 4 bases for J; bases not matched to a gene: 10. Germline lookup yields CDR1 SGHAT and CDR2 FQNNGV. The CDR3 sequence: CASSLVLSLAVSDTQYF. CDR3 sequence (DNA): TGTGCCAGCAGCTTAGTTTTATCACTAGCGGTCTCAGATACGCAGTATTTT.

This clonotype has at least ten counts. The chain is built from TRBV7-8 and TRBJ2-1, with 11 bases lining up with TRBD2. This CDR3 has 18 residues. Germline V gives CDR1 SGHVS, CDR2 FQNEAQ. J gave up 5 bases and V 5 bases, and 14 bases lay outside the gene matches. DNA of the CDR3: TGTGCCAGCAGCAGACACTTAGCGGGAGGGCCTTATGACAATGAGCAGTTCTTC. As protein: CASSRHLAGGPYDNEQFF.

The table lists this clonotype with many counts. This rearrangement joins TRBV4-3 to TRBJ2-1; the D gene could be TRBD1 or TRBD2 (5 bases each). The V end was cut by 5 bases, the J end by 5 bases, with 13 bases between. CDR1 and CDR2 (germline): LGHNA, YSLEER. The CDR3 totals 14 residues. The CDR3 bases are TGCGCCAGCAGCGCTACGGGGCTTCACAATGAGCAGTTCTTC. This sequence encodes CASSATGLHNEQFF.